Sequencing of this T cell receptor (beta chain) was carried out in a study of blood T cell repertoires in COVID-19. Germline CDR1 SSHAT, CDR2 FNYEAQ (reference sequence). J lost 5 bases, V lost 5 bases, and 6 bases had no gene match. The length of the CDR3 is 15 residues. Repertoires were generated with immunoSEQ multiplex PCR, while TCRdb's copy carries only in-frame clones and drops some. The table shows more than 85,000 clones, with approximately 68% occurring only once. The source is a woman in her sixties with acute or convalescent COVID-19. The chain couples TRBV7-7 to TRBJ2-3; 11 bases agree with TRBD1. The specimen sequenced was peripheral blood. The CDR3 DNA follows: TGTGCCAGCAGCAGAACCGGGACAGGGGGAGATACGCAGTATTTT. Encoded protein: CASSRTGTGGDTQYF.